This T cell receptor (beta chain) was sequenced in a study of human T cells and chemical hapten exposure listed by TCRdb under 2021. Turning to the overall study: For sensitization, 2% DPC in acetone was applied to a 2 cm by 2 cm area of upper inner arm skin. Throughout the study period of around 25 weeks, patients also received therapeutic DPC doses to the scalp every week. Patch testing was performed on the upper back with Finn chambers containing 0.01% DPC, and the patch tests were scored after 6 days according to International Contact Dermatitis Research Group standards. The patient cohort, mostly female, included alopecia areata with under or over 50% scalp involvement, alopecia totalis and alopecia universalis. Libraries were combined into a pool for sequencing, and differences in TCR yield between samples came mainly from small differences in library volumes within the pool. This study followed changes in the peripheral blood TCR repertoire in vivo during primary and secondary sensitization of alopecia patients to the hapten diphenylcyclopropenone (DPC). Blood samples were taken from patients before sensitization (week 0) and at 2, 6 and about 24 weeks after DPC sensitization. For TCR sequencing, blood came from 25 to 35 alopecia patients at anywhere from one to four time points (pre-sensitization, 2, 6 and 24 weeks).

Reading the label with the study, this specimen's time point is: pre-sensitization, week 0. The treatment or condition label on this specimen signifies: therapeutic diphenylcyclopropenone sensitization with weekly scalp DPC. Blood at each patch-test visit was drawn before the patch test was applied. Eligible patients were aged 18 to 70, diagnosed with alopecia, deemed suitable for DPC therapy, and excluded if pregnant. Unfractionated whole blood was collected in Tempus Blood RNA tubes, and total RNA was extracted from that blood. Deletion took 3 bases off V and 8 bases off J, with a span of 5 bases between the germline ends. Based on the germline V gene, the CDR1 and CDR2 sequences are MDHEN and SYDVKM. The CDR3 runs 11 residues from the cysteine to the phenylalanine. The entry retains the CDR3 DNA only, 33 bases that are in frame from base 1. Study-wide findings and limitations: Because all patients had alopecia, a presumed autoimmune disease, the immune response of the patients might differ from that of healthy individuals. No change with DPC sensitization was found in the number of TCRs above 1 in 1000 frequency, and no evidence of global repertoire structure alterations was found. Expanded TCRs formed significantly more large CDR3 similarity clusters than pre-sensitization or healthy control sets, consistent with antigen-driven responses. A positive correlation was found between the number of PT1 expanded TCRs and patch test score, with significance reached at thresholds 8, 16 and 32 but not 4. Repeated subsampling changed both the strength of the expansion versus patch-test correlation and the threshold at which the correlation became significant.

The library came from RACE. Data came from a NextSeq 500. Library preparation attached unique molecular identifiers to individual cDNA molecules for quantitative, reproducible TCR counting. For every blood RNA sample, sequencing covered both the TCR alpha and TCR beta chains. In the original analysis: Samples had a median of 95,638 TCRs, with a range from roughly 23,224 to 750,000. The Decombinator software suite was used to annotate V, J and CDR3 in the TCR reads. To make PS versus PT1 abundance plots, every sample was subsampled to the same number of TCRs (28,000). TCRs were defined as expanded if absent before sensitization and observed at least eight times at the 2-week time point. TCRdb passed the public sequencing reads through fastp at Q25 and MiXCR, retaining productive beta sequences. Each entry merges the rows of one CDR3 protein and shows their most common DNA and genes. The V and J calls were not made by the authors but by TCRdb's processing. The sample table contains 350,000 to 400,000 distinct CDR3 sequences; only one count was recorded for roughly 5.3% of them. Just over 2.5% of the sample goes to the ten largest clones.

This clonotype has just a few counts. Its antigen target is currently unknown. No base qualities exist here, and no much larger clone lies one base off it. This receptor was identified in a woman in her fifties or sixties with alopecia areata. Some clones in this sample may be carry-over from other donors' samples. The chain was built from TRBV28 and TRBJ2-1, with the D gene not confidently named. Sequencing was performed on whole blood, taken in connection with sensitization to the hapten diphenylcyclopropenone (DPC). The DNA sequence is TGTGCCAGCAGTTTTAGTCATGAGCAGTTCTTC. This codes for CASSFSHEQFF.